This T cell receptor (beta chain) came from a study of T cells in Graves' hyperthyroidism and ophthalmopathy. The study, taken as a whole, reports: Blood also held most thyroid clonotypes expanded beyond 0.001. A model built on 13 V-J features separated ophthalmopathy from stable hyperthyroidism.

This clonotype has ten or more counts. Its specificity is not known. Trimming took off 4 bases at V and 3 bases at J, with 22 bases between the two ends. The CDR3 extends over 17 amino acids. Germline-derived CDR1 and CDR2 are SGHRS and YFSETQ. Patients showing uncontrolled infection, other autoimmune disease, pregnancy or lactation were ineligible. The blood sample predates any ophthalmopathy symptoms, coming from first hyperthyroidism diagnosis. From RNA transcripts, TCR beta CDR3 regions were amplified. Researchers ran a first-round RT-PCR on the TCR CDR3 using the HTBI primer set. TCRdb reprocessed the multiplex PCR reads via MiXCR and lists one record per CDR3 protein. The repertoire holds more than 300,000 distinct CDR3 sequences, with about a sixth as singletons.

The origin of this receptor is a woman aged 25 to 39 with Graves' hyperthyroidism that later progressed to Graves' ophthalmopathy. Sequencing was performed on blood. This chain uses TRBV5-1 with TRBJ1-2, with D unresolved. In nucleotides, the CDR3 is TGCGCCAGCAGCCCGGAAATTACTACGTTTGGGGACTATGGCTACACCTTC. This gives the protein CASSPEITTFGDYGYTF. Filled out from reference TRBV5-1 and TRBJ1-2, the complete variable domain reads KAGVTQTPRYLIKTRGQQVTLSCSPISGHRSVSWYQQTPGQGLQFLFEYFSETQRNKGNFPGRFSGRQFSNSRSEMNVSTLELGDSALYLCASSPEITTFGDYGYTFGSGTRLTVV.